The 14 T cell receptor beta chains in this list originate from one sample, sequenced in a study of blood T cell repertoires in COVID-19. Only in-frame clones appear in the TCRdb table, and some are missing; sequencing was by immunoSEQ multiplex PCR. The sample lists about 120,000 clones, roughly 84% occurring once. The source material was PBMCs or T cells enriched from blood (not recorded which). Every receptor here comes from a young woman who had recovered from COVID-19.

The rearrangement uses TRBV27 and TRBJ2-6, with TRBD1 as a possible D gene (6 bases). CDR3 length: 15 amino acids. The germline V gene encodes CDR1 MNHEY and CDR2 SMNVEV (reference sequence). Deletions cut 5 bases from V and 2 bases from J, with 10 bases between. CDR3 amino acids: CASSLNRAGANVLTF. The CDR3 DNA is TGTGCCAGCAGTCTAAACAGGGCTGGGGCCAACGTCCTGACTTTC. The whole variable domain, filled in from reference TRBV27 and TRBJ2-6, reads EAQVTQNPRYLITVTGKKLTVTCSQNMNHEYMSWYRQDPGLGLRQIYYSMNVEVTDKGDVPEGYKVSRKEKRNFPLILESPSPNQTSLYFCASSLNRAGANVLTFGAGSRLTVL.

The chain uses TRBV2 and TRBJ1-2; 7 bases line up with TRBD1. The germline V gene has CDR1 SNHLY and CDR2 FYNNEI. V shed 6 bases, J shed 8 bases, and the junction held 6 bases outside the gene matches. The CDR3 spans 12 residues. CDR3 DNA: TGTGCCAGCAGGAGACAGGGTGTAGGCTACACCTTC. This translates into CASRRQGVGYTF. The full variable domain, rest sourced from reference TRBV2 and TRBJ1-2, is EPEVTQTPSHQVTQMGQEVILRCVPISNHLYFYWYRQILGQKVEFLVSFYNNEISEKSEIFDDQFSVERPDGSNFTLKIRSTKLEDSAMYFCASRRQGVGYTFGSGTRLTVV.

This clone was counted between two and nine times. The CDR3 DNA reads TGTGCCAGCAGCTTAGTAATAGCGGGGCCACCCTACGAGCAGTACTTC. Translated: CASSLVIAGPPYEQYF. The J gene is TRBJ2-7, the V gene TRBV7-8; 8 nucleotides agree with TRBD2. This CDR3 region has 16 residues. Germline CDR1 and CDR2: SGHVS and FQNEAQ. Trimming cost V 1 base and J 2 bases; bases outside gene matches: 7.

In its sample, this clone was seen once. Written as DNA, the CDR3 is TGTGCCAGCAGTCCCCTAAGCTCGGTGAACACTGAAGCTTTCTTT. Translating it yields CASSPLSSVNTEAFF. This chain connects TRBV28 to TRBJ1-1; D is unresolved. Germline loops: CDR1 MDHEN, CDR2 SYDVKM. CDR3 length: 15 amino acids. The V and J ends lost 5 bases and 0 bases respectively, with 13 bases between them.

The J gene is TRBJ2-6, the V gene TRBV14, with D possibly TRBD1 on 5 matching bases. Trimming took 2 bases from V and 0 from J, leaving 8 bases between them. CDR3 length: 16 amino acids. In germline, CDR1 is SGHDN, CDR2 FVKESK. In DNA, the CDR3 is TGTGCCAGCAGCCAAATGCAGGGCTCTGGGGCCAACGTCCTGACTTTC. It yields the protein CASSQMQGSGANVLTF.

The V and J genes are TRBV7-2 and TRBJ2-2; tentatively, D is TRBD2 (6 bases). This CDR3 spans 15 amino acids. V dropped 0 bases and J dropped 5 bases, with 10 bases sitting between them. Germline CDR1 SGHTA, CDR2 FQGNSA. CDR3 amino acids: CASSLAPGLTGELFF. Written as DNA, the CDR3 is TGTGCCAGCAGCTTAGCGCCGGGACTTACCGGGGAGCTGTTTTTT.

This chain uses TRBV4-2 with TRBJ2-3; 11 bases map to TRBD2. The germline V gene has CDR1 LGHNA and CDR2 YNFKEQ. The CDR3 extends over 20 amino acids. V was clipped by 4 bases and J by 3 bases; unmatched bases: 18. CDR3 in amino acids: CASSPPLGTSGVRGTDTQYF. DNA for the CDR3: TGTGCCAGCAGCCCTCCCCTGGGGACTAGCGGAGTCCGTGGGACAGATACGCAGTATTTT.

V gene TRBV19 combines with J gene TRBJ2-1, with D uncertain. The germline V and J ends were trimmed by 5 bases and 0 bases, with 11 bases remaining between them. The V gene's germline CDR1 is LNHDA and CDR2 SQIVND (reference sequence). The CDR3 has 15 residues. Here the CDR3 reads CASSRSAGSYNEQFF. The CDR3 bases are TGTGCCAGTAGTCGGAGCGCCGGCTCCTACAATGAGCAGTTCTTC.

The chain joins TRBV13 to TRBJ1-2; possible D gene TRBD1, 5 bases. Germline V gives CDR1 PRHDT, CDR2 FYEKMQ (reference sequence). V lost 2 bases and J lost 6, with 13 bases in between. The length of the CDR3 is 14 residues. This CDR3 is CASSLWAGLNGYTF. CDR3 coding DNA: TGTGCCAGCAGCTTATGGGCAGGGTTGAATGGCTACACCTTC.

The chain couples TRBV27 to TRBJ2-7; TRBD2 matches at 9 bases. In germline, CDR1 is MNHEY, CDR2 SMNVEV (reference sequence). The CDR3 loop spans 15 amino acids. The V gene end was trimmed by 0 bases and the J gene end by 2 bases; junction bases not matched to a gene: 2. CDR3 region: CASSLSTSGAYEQYF. Written as DNA, the CDR3 is TGTGCCAGCAGTTTATCGACTAGCGGTGCCTACGAGCAGTACTTC.

The CDR3 coding sequence is TGTGCCAGCAGCTTAGGCCCAGCGGCGGGAGGAGTATACGAGCAGTACTTC. It translates to CASSLGPAAGGVYEQYF. J is TRBJ2-7 and V is TRBV7-3, with 8 bases lining up with TRBD2. CDR3 length: 17 residues. Germline trimming cut 2 bases from V and 4 bases from J; bases unmatched to any gene: 13. Per the germline V gene, CDR1 is SGHTA and CDR2 is FQGTGA.

This clone was counted a single time. J is TRBJ1-2 and V is TRBV6-5; D possibly corresponds to TRBD1 (6 bases). This CDR3 is built from 12 residues. Germline V gene sequence: CDR1 MNHEY, CDR2 SVGAGI. Trimming left V 5 bases short and J 12 bases short, with 16 bases between. The CDR3 nucleotides are TGTGCCAGCAGTCCTTACAGGGTCCCCCACACCTTC. Its translation is CASSPYRVPHTF.

V is TRBV11-3 and J is TRBJ2-3, with 11 bases that match TRBD2. The CDR3 is 16 residues long. Germline values: CDR1 SGHNT, CDR2 YENEEA. The V and J ends lost 3 bases and 6 bases, in that order; junction bases with no gene match: 8. The CDR3 DNA sequence: TGTGCCAGCAGCTTGGAGACTAGCGGGATAGTGGATACGCAGTATTTT. Protein: CASSLETSGIVDTQYF.

The chain uses TRBV5-1 and TRBJ2-2; 7 bases map to TRBD2. Germline assignment: CDR1 SGHRS and CDR2 YFSETQ. V lost 7 bases to trimming and J lost 1 base; unmatched junction nucleotides: 7. The CDR3 extends over 15 amino acids. The CDR3 bases are TGCGCCAGCCGTTCTAGCGGAGGGAACACCGGGGAGCTGTTTTTT. It translates to CASRSSGGNTGELFF.